This TCR beta chain was observed in a study of radiotherapy plus CTLA-4 blockade in lung cancer. Lung cancer patients with chemo-refractory metastatic non-small-cell disease were given focal radiation plus CTLA-4 blockade with ipilimumab. Germline V gives CDR1 MNHEY, CDR2 SMNVEV (reference sequence). CDR3 size: 12 residues. V lost 5 bases, J lost 5 bases, and 9 bases lay in between. Using immunoSEQ multiplex PCR, the repertoire was profiled, and TCRdb retains in-frame clones only, with some absent. The sample contains around 45,000 clones, more than 70% of which appear only once. The sequences come from peripheral blood, collected from a patient treated with radiotherapy plus ipilimumab. The clonotype originates from a human donor with non-small cell lung cancer whose response to radiotherapy plus ipilimumab could not be evaluated. This rearrangement joins TRBV27 to TRBJ1-1; TRBD1 is a possible D gene (6 bases). The CDR3 sequence: CASSLQGTEAFF. Here the CDR3 DNA reads TGTGCCAGCAGTCTACAGGGAACTGAAGCTTTCTTT.